The clone carrying this T cell receptor (beta chain) showed up many times. Antigen unknown. Molecular barcoding with unique molecular identifiers was used for the TCRbeta library. MiXCR was run by TCRdb on the PCR reads, yielding one entry per CDR3 protein. This table has around 250,000 distinct CDR3 sequences, roughly 8% appearing once. The sample belongs to a study of T-cell reconstitution after alpha-beta-depleted transplantation in children. The study, taken as a whole, reports: There were reportedly several hundred expanded graft clones from which alpha-beta T cells came about two months after transplant. Newly generated T cells supplied most T-cell counts and diversity one year post-transplant. It was surviving recipient T cells and thymic progenitors that gave some patients high TCRbeta diversity at day 60.

The germline V and J ends were trimmed by 2 bases and 1 base, with 9 bases remaining between them. Germline assignment: CDR1 KGHDR and CDR2 SFDVKD. CDR3 size: 15 residues. The chain recombines TRBV24-1 with TRBJ2-3; D call uncertain. The material was PBMCs, mostly from graft donor cells, obtained 180 days after TCRalphabeta/CD19-depleted stem cell transplant. The clonotype comes from a male patient under 18 who had a stem cell transplant for acute lymphoblastic leukemia, so the T cells may come from the graft donor. The CDR3 region is CATSDYPRGTDTQYF. CDR3 DNA sequence: TGTGCCACCAGTGATTACCCCCGGGGCACAGATACGCAGTATTTT.